This passage covers 10 T cell receptor beta chains from one sample sequenced in a study of beta chain features in type 1 diabetes. Expressed TCRB transcripts were sequenced because the entire RNA isolate underwent reverse transcription. Generated by immunoSEQ multiplex PCR, the TCRdb table keeps only in-frame clones and is missing some. The sample carries 200,000 to 300,000 clones, 27% recorded once. The sample consisted of central memory CD4+ T cells from blood. The origin of the receptors is a man aged 30-40 years in good health.

This clone turned up a few times. V usage is TRBV7-6 and J usage is TRBJ2-2; 10 bases are shared with TRBD2. J was trimmed by 0 bases and V by 5 bases; bases with no gene match: 3. CDR1 SGHVS and CDR2 FNYEAQ come from the germline V gene. The CDR3 runs 16 residues. Here the CDR3 DNA reads TGTGCCAGCAGCGCAGGACTAGCGGCGAACACCGGGGAGCTGTTTTTT. It is translated as CASSAGLAANTGELFF.

This clone was seen a few times. The chain couples TRBV7-8 to TRBJ2-5, with a possible D match to TRBD2 (6 bases). There are 15 residues in the CDR3. The V gene's germline CDR1 is SGHVS and CDR2 FQNEAQ. V lost 5 bases and J 4 bases, leaving 17 bases between the germline ends. The CDR3 DNA reads TGTGCCAGCAGCCTGAATGGCTTCGGGGGAGAGACCCAGTACTTC. Its translation is CASSLNGFGGETQYF. The variable domain in full, completed from reference TRBV7-8 and TRBJ2-5, reads GAGVSQSPRYKVAKRGQDVALRCDPISGHVSLFWYQQALGQGPEFLTYFQNEAQLDKSGLPSDRFFAERPEGSVSTLKIQRTQQEDSAVYLCASSLNGFGGETQYFGPGTRLLVL.

This clone was picked up a small number of times. The rearrangement joins TRBV11-2 to TRBJ2-3, with no clear D. Trimming stripped 0 bases from V and 7 bases from J, with 8 bases between. Germline CDR1 is SGHAT and CDR2 is FQNNGV. The CDR3 contains 13 residues. The CDR3 region has the DNA TGTGCCAGCAGCTTAGAGGTTGGGAATACGCAGTATTTT. It yields the protein CASSLEVGNTQYF.

J is TRBJ2-3 and V is TRBV5-5; D is unresolved. The germline CDR1 and CDR2 sequences are SGHKS and YYEKEE (reference sequence). Trimming took off 2 bases at V and 3 bases at J, with 13 bases between the two ends. CDR3 size: 15 residues. This chain's CDR3 is CASSLVDRRTDTQYF. CDR3 bases: TGTGCCAGCAGCTTAGTGGACCGAAGGACAGATACGCAGTATTTT.

This clone appeared a few times. Other nucleotide sequences in the sample specify the same CDR3. The V and J genes are TRBV7-2 and TRBJ1-2, with 7 positions matching TRBD1. The CDR3 runs to 13 residues. V shed 6 bases and J 7 bases; nucleotides not matched to a gene: 8. Germline CDR1 and CDR2: SGHTA and FQGNSA. The CDR3 sequence is CASSPDRVGGYTF. For the CDR3, the DNA is TGTGCCAGCAGTCCCGACAGGGTTGGTGGCTACACCTTC. Using reference TRBV7-2 and TRBJ1-2 for the parts outside the CDR3, the full variable domain is GAGVSQSPSNKVTEKGKDVELRCDPISGHTALYWYRQSLGQGLEFLIYFQGNSAPDKSGLPSDRFSAERTGGSVSTLTIQRTQQEDSAVYLCASSPDRVGGYTFGSGTRLTVV.

The gene calls are TRBV30 and TRBJ1-5, with D unclear. CDR3 size: 14 residues. Germline V gene lookup returns CDR1 GTSNPN and CDR2 SVGIG (reference sequence). V shed 3 bases and J shed 0 bases, with 9 bases lying between them. The CDR3 bases are TGTGCCTGGAGCCTCACGAATAGCAATCAGCCCCAGCATTTT. Translation gives CAWSLTNSNQPQHF.

The V call is TRBV6-5, the J call TRBJ2-7; either TRBD1 or TRBD2 may fit D (6 bases each). The CDR3 consists of 13 residues. V lost 6 bases and J lost 7, with 16 bases in between. Germline V gene lookup returns CDR1 MNHEY and CDR2 SVGAGI. The CDR3 region has the DNA TGTGCCAGCAGGCCGTCGGGGGCGCGTGAGCAGTACTTC. It encodes CASRPSGAREQYF.

This clone was found many times. The rearrangement joins TRBV6-1 to TRBJ1-6; 7 bases map to TRBD1. V gave up 1 base and J gave up 7 bases; unmatched junction bases: 4. Germline CDR1 MNHNS, CDR2 SASEGT. The CDR3 runs to 15 residues. The CDR3 region is CASSEGAGGNSPLHF. The CDR3 DNA follows: TGTGCCAGCAGTGAAGGGGCAGGGGGAAATTCACCCCTCCACTTT.

This clone was counted at least ten times. The chain employs TRBV7-9 and TRBJ2-5; 7 bases line up with TRBD1. Germline V gene data show CDR1 as SEHNR and CDR2 as FQNEAQ (reference sequence). The CDR3 is 14 residues long. V trimming: 5 bases; J trimming: 1 base; junction bases outside the gene matches: 4. The CDR3 reads CASSENRGQETQYF. CDR3 DNA: TGTGCCAGCAGCGAGAACAGGGGCCAAGAGACCCAGTACTTC.

The chain links TRBV6-1 to TRBJ2-3; D call uncertain. Germline values: CDR1 MNHNS, CDR2 SASEGT. The CDR3 runs to 14 residues. Trimming took 1 base from V and 2 from J, leaving 7 bases between them. The CDR3 DNA reads as TGTGCCAGCAGTGAAGGGGTCTACACAGATACGCAGTATTTT. It codes for CASSEGVYTDTQYF.